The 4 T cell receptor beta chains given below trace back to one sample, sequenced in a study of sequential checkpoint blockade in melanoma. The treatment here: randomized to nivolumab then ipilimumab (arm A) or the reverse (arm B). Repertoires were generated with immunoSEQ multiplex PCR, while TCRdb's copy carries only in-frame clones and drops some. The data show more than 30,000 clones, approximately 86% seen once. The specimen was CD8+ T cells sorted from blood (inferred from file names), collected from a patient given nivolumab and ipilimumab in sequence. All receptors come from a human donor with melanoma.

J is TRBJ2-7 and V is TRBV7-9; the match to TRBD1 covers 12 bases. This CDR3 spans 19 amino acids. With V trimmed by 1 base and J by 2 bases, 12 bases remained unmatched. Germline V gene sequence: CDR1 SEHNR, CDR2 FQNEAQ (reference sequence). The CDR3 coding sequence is TGTGCCAGCAGCTTAGAGGGACAGGGGGCGCGAGGGGGCCCCTACGAGCAGTACTTC. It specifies CASSLEGQGARGGPYEQYF.

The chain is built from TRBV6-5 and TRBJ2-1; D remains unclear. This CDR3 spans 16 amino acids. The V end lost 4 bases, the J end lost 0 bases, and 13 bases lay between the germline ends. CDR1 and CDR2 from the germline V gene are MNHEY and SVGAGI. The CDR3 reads CASSSLPKSSYNEQFF. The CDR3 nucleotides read TGTGCCAGCAGTTCCCTACCGAAAAGCTCCTACAATGAGCAGTTCTTC.

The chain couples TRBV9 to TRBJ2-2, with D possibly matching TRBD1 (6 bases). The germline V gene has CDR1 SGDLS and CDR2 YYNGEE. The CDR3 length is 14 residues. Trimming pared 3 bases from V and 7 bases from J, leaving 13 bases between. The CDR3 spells CASSASPGDGELFF. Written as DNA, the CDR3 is TGTGCCAGCAGCGCGAGTCCAGGGGACGGGGAGCTGTTTTTT.

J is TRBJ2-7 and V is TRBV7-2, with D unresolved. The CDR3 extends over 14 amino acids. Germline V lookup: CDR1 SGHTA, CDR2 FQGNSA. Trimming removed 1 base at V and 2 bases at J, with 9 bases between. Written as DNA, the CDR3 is TGTGCCAGCAGCTTAGAGGAGCTAGCCTACGAGCAGTACTTC. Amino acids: CASSLEELAYEQYF.